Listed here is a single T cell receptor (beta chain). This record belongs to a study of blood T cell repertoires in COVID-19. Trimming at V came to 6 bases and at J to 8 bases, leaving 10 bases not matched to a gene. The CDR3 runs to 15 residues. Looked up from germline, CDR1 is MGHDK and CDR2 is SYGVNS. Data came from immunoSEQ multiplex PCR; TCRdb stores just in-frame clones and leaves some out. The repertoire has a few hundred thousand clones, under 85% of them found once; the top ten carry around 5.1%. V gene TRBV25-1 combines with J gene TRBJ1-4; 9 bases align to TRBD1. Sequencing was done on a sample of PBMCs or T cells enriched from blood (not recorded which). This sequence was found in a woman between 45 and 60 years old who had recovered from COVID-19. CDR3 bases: TGTGCCAGCAGCTTCATTGGGGACAGGGAGGAAAAACTGTTTTTT. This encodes CASSFIGDREEKLFF. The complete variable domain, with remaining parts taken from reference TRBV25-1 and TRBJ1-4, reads EADIYQTPRYLVIGTGKKITLECSQTMGHDKMYWYQQDPGMELHLIHYSYGVNSTEKGDLSSESTVSRIRTEHFPLTLESARPSHTSQYLCASSFIGDREEKLFFGSGTQLSVL.